The source of this T cell receptor (beta chain) is a study of T cell responses to AZD1222 COVID-19 vaccine. Whole-study findings and limits: CD4 TCRs covered the whole spike, strongest at regions 160-218 and 743-854. In a largely white British group with more females than males, clonal diversity was possibly underestimated.

Data came from immunoSEQ multiplex PCR; TCRdb stores just in-frame clones and leaves some out. The data contain roughly 200,000 clones, roughly 91% of them singletons. V shed 0 bases and J shed 10 bases, with 12 bases lying between them. The germline V gene encodes CDR1 SGHDN and CDR2 FVKESK. The CDR3 is 13 amino acids. In regard to this clone: What it binds is unknown.

The source was peripheral blood, collected on day 0 of MenACWY control vaccination. V gene TRBV14 combines with J gene TRBJ1-1; TRBD1 is a possible D gene (5 bases). The TCR originated in an adult in good health. CDR3 nucleotide sequence: TGTGCCAGCAGCCAAGAGGGACGGGTACGAGCTTTCTTT. This encodes CASSQEGRVRAFF.